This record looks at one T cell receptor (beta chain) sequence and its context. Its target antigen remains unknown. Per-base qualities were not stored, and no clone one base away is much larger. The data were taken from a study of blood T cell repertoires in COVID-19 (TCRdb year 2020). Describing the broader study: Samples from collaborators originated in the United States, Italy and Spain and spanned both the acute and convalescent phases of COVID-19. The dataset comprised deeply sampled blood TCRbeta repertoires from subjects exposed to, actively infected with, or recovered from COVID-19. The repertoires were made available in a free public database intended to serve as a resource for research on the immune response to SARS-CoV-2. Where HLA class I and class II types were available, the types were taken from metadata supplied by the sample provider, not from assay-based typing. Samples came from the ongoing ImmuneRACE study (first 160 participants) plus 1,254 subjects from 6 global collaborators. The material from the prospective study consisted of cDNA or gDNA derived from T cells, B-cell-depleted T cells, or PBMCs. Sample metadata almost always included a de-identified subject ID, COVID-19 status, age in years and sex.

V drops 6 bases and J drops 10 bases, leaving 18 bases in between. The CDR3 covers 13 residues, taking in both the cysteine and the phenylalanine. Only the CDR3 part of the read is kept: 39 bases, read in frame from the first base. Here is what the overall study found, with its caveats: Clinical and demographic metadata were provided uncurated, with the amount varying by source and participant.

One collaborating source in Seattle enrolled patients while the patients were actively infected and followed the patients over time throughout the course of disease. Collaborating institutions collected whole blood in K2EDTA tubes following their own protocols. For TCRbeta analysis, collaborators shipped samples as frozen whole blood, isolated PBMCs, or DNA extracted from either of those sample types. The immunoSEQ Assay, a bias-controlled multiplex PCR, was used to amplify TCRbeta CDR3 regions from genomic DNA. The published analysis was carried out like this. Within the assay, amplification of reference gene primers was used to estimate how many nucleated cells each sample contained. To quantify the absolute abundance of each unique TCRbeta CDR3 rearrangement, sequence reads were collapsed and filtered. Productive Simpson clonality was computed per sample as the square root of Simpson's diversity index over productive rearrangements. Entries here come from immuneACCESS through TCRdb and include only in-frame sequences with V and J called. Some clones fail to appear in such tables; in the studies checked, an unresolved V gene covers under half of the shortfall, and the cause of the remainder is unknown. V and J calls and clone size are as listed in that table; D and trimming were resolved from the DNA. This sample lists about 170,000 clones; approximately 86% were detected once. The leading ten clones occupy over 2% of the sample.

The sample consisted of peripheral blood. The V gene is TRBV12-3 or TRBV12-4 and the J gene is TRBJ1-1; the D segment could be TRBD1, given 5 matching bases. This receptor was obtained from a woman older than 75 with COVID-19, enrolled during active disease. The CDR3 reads CASSISRGRGAFF. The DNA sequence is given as TGTGCCAGCAGCATCAGTCGGGGGAGGGGAGCTTTCTTT.